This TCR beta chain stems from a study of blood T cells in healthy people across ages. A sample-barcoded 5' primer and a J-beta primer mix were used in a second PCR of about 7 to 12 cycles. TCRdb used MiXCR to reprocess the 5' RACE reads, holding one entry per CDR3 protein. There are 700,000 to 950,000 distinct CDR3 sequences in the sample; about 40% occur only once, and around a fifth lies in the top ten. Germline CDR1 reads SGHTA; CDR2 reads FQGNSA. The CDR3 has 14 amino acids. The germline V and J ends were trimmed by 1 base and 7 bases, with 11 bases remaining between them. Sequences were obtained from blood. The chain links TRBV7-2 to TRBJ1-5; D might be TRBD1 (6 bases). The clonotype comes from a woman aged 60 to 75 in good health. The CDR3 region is CASSLDGGGQPQHF. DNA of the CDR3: TGTGCCAGCAGCTTAGATGGAGGGGGGCAGCCCCAGCATTTT.